What follows describes a single T cell receptor (beta chain). Its specificity is not known. TCR cDNA libraries came from RNA via a modified published protocol. TCRdb redid the calling of the 5' RACE reads with MiXCR, one entry per CDR3 protein. The sample has about 1,300 distinct CDR3 sequences, more than 70% seen once. This CDR3 has 16 residues. Germline V CDR1 and CDR2: SGHAT, FQNNGV. J gave up 2 bases and V 1 base, and 3 bases lay outside the gene matches. This specimen belongs to a study of identical twins' blood T cells. Six healthy women, forming three identical twin pairs, donated samples. Study findings and constraints: Even for out-of-frame TCRbeta, twins reportedly shared V gene usage much more than unrelated donors.

The chain combines TRBV11-2 with TRBJ2-2, with TRBD1 matching 8 bases. The TCR sequence derives from a woman aged 18 to 55 in good health. Sample: PBMCs. CDR3 residues: CASSLGGQENTGELFF. CDR3 nucleotides: TGTGCCAGCAGCTTAGGGGGACAGGAAAACACCGGGGAGCTGTTTTTT.